The sequence of this TCR beta chain was determined in a study of shared clonotypes between healthy human individuals. Looked up from germline, CDR1 is SGHAT and CDR2 is FQDESV (reference sequence). This CDR3 has 14 amino acids. J gave up 8 bases and V 5 bases, and 4 bases lay outside the gene matches. The DNA input per sorted-subset replicate PCR was roughly 0.2 ug, corresponding to 25,000 to 35,000 T cell genomes. TCRdb's table, derived via immunoSEQ multiplex PCR, lists solely in-frame clones and lacks some. The profile shows around 2.5 million clones, 93% of them singletons. The origin of this receptor is a man between 18 and 35 years old in good health. Some clones in this sample may be carry-over from other donors' samples. Sequencing was performed on naive CD4+ T cells from PBMCs. Documented subset: CD45RA+ positively selected. The chain combines TRBV11-1 with TRBJ1-6; 9 bases map to TRBD1. In DNA, the CDR3 is TGTGCCAGCAGCCTACAGGGGGCGGATTCACCCCTCCACTTT. Amino acids: CASSLQGADSPLHF.